These 20 T cell receptor beta chains originate from one sample sequenced in a study of T-cell memory formation after mild COVID-19. Each CDR3 protein is one row after TCRdb ran MiXCR on the 5' RACE reads. The repertoire holds hundreds of thousands of distinct CDR3 sequences, with around 8% as singletons. The specimen was PBMCs or a T cell subset sorted from them (not recorded which). These TCRs come from a man younger than 30 who had mild COVID-19 (a few samples of this study predate the infection). Cell type and time point are not known.

This clonotype came up many times. The J gene is TRBJ2-5, the V gene TRBV7-2; possibly TRBD1 for D (5 bases). The V end was cut by 6 bases, the J end by 2 bases, with 10 bases between. The CDR3 covers 13 residues. The germline gives CDR1 SGHTA, CDR2 FQGNSA. The CDR3 nucleotides are TGTGCCAGCAGTTCTCGGACACAAGAGACCCAGTACTTC. Translation: CASSSRTQETQYF.

V and J are TRBV9 and TRBJ2-3; D is perhaps TRBD2 (6 bases). The germline V gene has CDR1 SGDLS and CDR2 YYNGEE. The CDR3 covers 13 residues. The V end lost 3 bases, the J end lost 5 bases, and 10 bases lay between the germline ends. As DNA, the CDR3 is TGTGCCAGCAGCGGCCCTAGCGTAGATACGCAGTATTTT. It translates to CASSGPSVDTQYF. Variable domain in full (rest from reference TRBV9 and TRBJ2-3): DSGVTQTPKHLITATGQRVTLRCSPRSGDLSVYWYQQSLDQGLQFLIQYYNGEERAKGNILERFSAQQFPDLHSELNLSSLELGDSALYFCASSGPSVDTQYFGPGTRLTVL.

This clonotype appeared a few times. The J gene is TRBJ2-2, the V gene TRBV6-5; D is perhaps TRBD1 or TRBD2 (7 bases each). The V gene's germline CDR1 is MNHEY and CDR2 SVGAGI. V lost 7 bases to trimming and J lost 4 bases, with 16 bases between them. This CDR3 has 15 amino acids. CDR3 in DNA: TGTGCCAGCAAGGGGAGGGGGCCTCTCACCGGGGAGCTGTTTTTT. This translates into CASKGRGPLTGELFF.

A few counts support this clonotype. The gene calls are TRBV4-2 and TRBJ1-2; 8 bases align to TRBD1. The V gene's germline CDR1 is LGHNA and CDR2 YNFKEQ. This CDR3 is built from 16 residues. V trimming: 2 bases; J trimming: 1 base; junction bases outside the gene matches: 6. CDR3: CASSQTYRGDNYGYTF. CDR3 coding DNA: TGTGCCAGCAGCCAAACCTACAGGGGGGATAACTATGGCTACACCTTC.

This clonotype was found many times. This CDR3 reads CASSPNPGGPGVEQFF. CDR3 in DNA: TGCGCCAGCAGCCCAAACCCGGGGGGGCCTGGGGTTGAGCAGTTCTTC. The chain carries TRBV5-1 and TRBJ2-1; 8 nucleotides match TRBD2. CDR1 and CDR2 (germline): SGHRS, YFSETQ. The CDR3 is 16 residues long. The ends lost 4 bases at V and 9 bases at J; junction bases unmatched: 15.

The table lists this clonotype with a few counts. Germline is not matched at one junction end, which may reflect a read error. The chain uses TRBV7-8 and TRBJ1-5; possibly TRBD1 for D (6 bases). Germline loops: CDR1 SGHVS, CDR2 FQNEAQ. This CDR3 has 16 residues. CDR3 nucleotide sequence: TGTGCCAGCAGCTCTCCAGGGGAAGGGAGCAATCAGCCCAAGCATTTT. Protein product: CASSSPGEGSNQPKHF.

The genes are TRBV5-6 and TRBJ2-7; TRBD1 matches 8 bases. The CDR3 has 19 amino acids. The V gene's germline CDR1 is SGHDT and CDR2 YYEEEE. V lost 6 bases and J lost 1; bases outside the gene matches: 21. The CDR3 reads CASTMDSRTGQHPSYEQYF. In DNA form, the CDR3 reads TGTGCCAGCACAATGGATTCTAGGACAGGGCAGCATCCATCCTACGAGCAGTACTTC.

This clonotype was seen only a few times. The chain employs TRBV6-2 or TRBV6-3 and TRBJ2-3, with 8 bases identical to TRBD2. V shed 8 bases and J 3 bases; nucleotides not matched to a gene: 10. Germline V gives CDR1 MNHEY, CDR2 SVGEGT. This CDR3 comprises 15 residues. The CDR3 DNA sequence: TGTGCCAGCGGAGGTGCGGGGGGAAGGACAGATACGCAGTATTTT. Amino acids: CASGGAGGRTDTQYF.

This clonotype showed up just a few times. The chain combines TRBV4-3 with TRBJ1-1, with 10 bases fitting TRBD1. The CDR3 totals 13 residues. V lost 4 bases, J lost 8 bases, and 4 bases stayed unmatched. Looked up from germline, CDR1 is LGHNA and CDR2 is YSLEER. CDR3 in amino acids: CASSPDRGLEAFF. The CDR3 bases are TGCGCCAGCAGCCCAGACAGGGGGCTAGAAGCTTTCTTT.

This clonotype occurred many times. V and J are TRBV20-1 and TRBJ2-1; no definite D call. Germline-derived CDR1 and CDR2 are DFQATT and SNEGSKA (reference sequence). V was shortened by 3 bases and J by 9 bases, with 6 bases between the two germline ends. The CDR3 is made up of 10 amino acids. In DNA form, the CDR3 reads TGCAGTGCTAGTCTGAGTGAGCAGTTCTTC. Protein: CSASLSEQFF.

Ten or more counts support this clonotype. The chain couples TRBV6-6 to TRBJ1-2; a possible D gene is TRBD1 (6 bases). Germline CDR1 is MNHNY and CDR2 is SVGAGI (reference sequence). The CDR3 is 16 residues long. Trimming took off 7 bases at V and 1 base at J, with 19 bases between the two ends. CDR3 in DNA: TGTGCCAGCAACAGGGCCCCGGCGGAAATTAACTATGGCTACACCTTC. Amino acids: CASNRAPAEINYGYTF.

This clonotype was seen at least ten times. V and J are TRBV4-3 and TRBJ1-2; no reliable D call. Trimming took 0 bases from V and 4 from J, leaving 15 bases between them. CDR3 length equals 16 residues. CDR1 is LGHNA, CDR2 YSLEER, per germline. The CDR3 loop reads CASSQDLLTAVYGYTF. Here the CDR3 DNA reads TGCGCCAGCAGCCAAGATCTCCTAACAGCCGTCTATGGCTACACCTTC.

This clonotype was recorded a few times. This chain links TRBV7-2 with TRBJ2-5, with D possibly TRBD2 on 5 matching bases. The CDR3 runs to 15 residues. CDR1 and CDR2 (germline): SGHTA, FQGNSA. Deletions cut 4 bases from V and 7 bases from J, with 19 bases between. CDR3 in DNA: TGTGCCAGCAGCTCCTCAGGACTGGGGTTGTGGACCCAGTACTTC. Protein product: CASSSSGLGLWTQYF.

This chain uses TRBV7-2 with TRBJ1-2; 10 bases fit TRBD1. The trim removed 4 bases at V and 4 bases at J, leaving 6 bases unmatched. This CDR3 is 15 amino acids long. CDR1 is SGHTA, CDR2 FQGNSA, per germline. The CDR3 loop reads CASSWGQGTTYGYTF. CDR3 DNA: TGTGCCAGCAGCTGGGGACAGGGGACTACCTATGGCTACACCTTC.

The gene calls are TRBV12-3 or TRBV12-4 and TRBJ1-5; D is possibly TRBD1 (5 bases). V lost 3 bases, J lost 9 bases, and 15 bases lay in between. The CDR3 totals 14 residues. The CDR3 region has the DNA TGTGCCAGCAGTTTGGACCCCAGGGATCGGCCCCAGCATTTT. Translating it yields CASSLDPRDRPQHF.

The chain employs TRBV5-1 and TRBJ2-3; D not certain. In germline, CDR1 is SGHRS, CDR2 YFSETQ. V was trimmed by 1 base and J by 6 bases, leaving 15 bases between them. The length of the CDR3 is 15 residues. The DNA for the CDR3 is TGCGCCAGCAGCTTGATTGACTGGGTAGGCGATACGCAGTATTTT. Translated, it gives CASSLIDWVGDTQYF.

This chain joins TRBV6-2 or TRBV6-3 and TRBJ1-1; tentative D call: TRBD1 (6 bases). CDR3 length: 15 amino acids. The germline V gene encodes CDR1 MNHEY and CDR2 SVGEGT. V dropped 2 bases and J dropped 1 base, with 11 bases sitting between them. CDR3 DNA sequence: TGTGCCAGCAGTTACAATGACAGGCAGAACACTGAAGCTTTCTTT. Translating gives CASSYNDRQNTEAFF.

This clonotype appeared a few times. This sequence joins TRBV5-8 and TRBJ2-2; unclear D gene. CDR1 SGHTS and CDR2 YDEGEE come from the germline V gene. V was trimmed by 2 bases and J by 1 base, leaving 9 bases between them. This CDR3 region has 15 residues. The CDR3, as DNA: TGTGCCAGCAGCTTTGGCATAATGAACACCGGGGAGCTGTTTTTT. It encodes CASSFGIMNTGELFF.

This clonotype was seen at least ten times. The chain links TRBV11-2 to TRBJ2-7; TRBD1 matches 8 bases. Germline assignment: CDR1 SGHAT and CDR2 FQNNGV. The CDR3 is 15 residues long. With V trimmed by 2 bases and J by 5 bases, 8 bases remained unmatched. The CDR3 nucleotides are TGTGCCAGCAGCTTAATCCAGGGGGCTACCCACGAGCAGTACGTC. Translation gives CASSLIQGATHEQYV.

The V and J genes are TRBV4-3 and TRBJ1-2; D gene ambiguous. This CDR3 contains 16 residues. Deletions cut 5 bases from V and 1 base from J, with 17 bases between. The germline CDR1 and CDR2 sequences are LGHNA and YSLEER. This CDR3 is CASSSSSQTFNYGYTF. The DNA for the CDR3 is TGCGCCAGCAGCTCCTCGAGCCAGACGTTTAACTATGGCTACACCTTC.